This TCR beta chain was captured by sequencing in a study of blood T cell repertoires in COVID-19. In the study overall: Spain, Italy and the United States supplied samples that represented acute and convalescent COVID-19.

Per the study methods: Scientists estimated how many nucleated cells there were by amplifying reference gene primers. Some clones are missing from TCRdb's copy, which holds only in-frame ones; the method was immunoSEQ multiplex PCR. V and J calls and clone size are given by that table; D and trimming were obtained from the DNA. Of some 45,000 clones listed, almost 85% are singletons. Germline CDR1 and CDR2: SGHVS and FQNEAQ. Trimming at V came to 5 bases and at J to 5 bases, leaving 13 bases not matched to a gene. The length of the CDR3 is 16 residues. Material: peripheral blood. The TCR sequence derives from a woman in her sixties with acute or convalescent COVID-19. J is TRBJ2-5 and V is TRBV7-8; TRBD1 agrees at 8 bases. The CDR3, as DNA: TGTGCCAGCAGCCCTAAGGACAGGGAAAAAGGGGAGACCCAGTACTTC. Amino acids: CASSPKDREKGETQYF. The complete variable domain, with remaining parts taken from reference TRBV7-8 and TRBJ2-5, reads GAGVSQSPRYKVAKRGQDVALRCDPISGHVSLFWYQQALGQGPEFLTYFQNEAQLDKSGLPSDRFFAERPEGSVSTLKIQRTQQEDSAVYLCASSPKDREKGETQYFGPGTRLLVL.